Sequencing of this TCR beta chain was carried out in a study of CD8 T cells in ankylosing spondylitis. Comment on this clonotype: Its antigen is unidentified.

Study outcomes and limitations: What appeared characteristic of ankylosing spondylitis blood was a TCR beta motif of several highly homologous variants. Reactive arthritis synovial fluid and blood previously showed some of these motif variants. Reported data indicate significant enrichment of disease-linked clones within matched ankylosing spondylitis synovial fluid. Clones linked to disease, bearing a CD8+ phenotype, were relatively rare in peripheral blood.

5'-RACE, quantitative and with molecular barcodes, yielded the TCR beta libraries. TCRdb re-derived calls from the 5' RACE reads in MiXCR, one entry per CDR3 protein. The sample lists 390,000 or so distinct CDR3 sequences; 20% to 25% were seen once. Germline lookup yields CDR1 LGHNA and CDR2 YSLEER. CDR3 length: 17 residues. The V gene lost 4 bases and the J gene lost 1 base, with 16 bases spanning the gap. What was sequenced was blood, either unsorted or a sorted T cell fraction (not recorded which). The gene calls are TRBV4-3 and TRBJ2-2, with a tentative D call TRBD2 (5 bases). The receptor was derived from a male donor with ankylosing spondylitis. CDR3: CASSLLSYGENTGELFF. CDR3 bases: TGCGCCAGCAGCCTTCTTAGTTACGGGGAGAACACCGGGGAGCTGTTTTTT.